The 26 T cell receptor beta chains given below trace back to one sample, sequenced in a study of T cells in Graves' hyperthyroidism and ophthalmopathy (dated by TCRdb to between 2019 and 2020). The protocol used for the library was multiplex PCR. The run used an Illumina HiSeq 2000. TCR beta CDR3 regions were amplified from RNA transcripts. The TCR CDR3 was subjected to a first round of RT-PCR using the HTBI primer set and the Qiagen OneStep RT-PCR kit. The public reads were quality trimmed at Q25 with fastp and then assembled into clones with MiXCR by TCRdb, keeping productive beta chains. Identical CDR3 protein sequences are pooled into one entry, listed with their most common genes and DNA. A total of a few hundred thousand distinct CDR3 sequences appear in this sample, 17% of them only once. Together, the top ten hold approximately 16% of the sample. Sequenced material: blood. The receptor source for this set is a woman between 18 and 29 years old with Graves' ophthalmopathy.

Many counts were recorded for this clonotype. J is TRBJ2-1 and V is TRBV10-3, with TRBD1 matching over 8 bases. Germline V gene data show CDR1 as ENHRY and CDR2 as SYGVKD. With V trimmed by 6 bases and J by 5 bases, 6 bases remained unmatched. This CDR3 region has 14 residues. The CDR3 protein is CAIRTDRANNEQFF. The CDR3 nucleotides are TGTGCCATCAGAACGGACAGGGCTAACAATGAGCAGTTCTTC.

This clonotype was detected ten times or more. The chain links TRBV11-2 to TRBJ1-2, with TRBD1 matching 8 bases. The germline V gene encodes CDR1 SGHAT and CDR2 FQNNGV. There are 15 residues in the CDR3. V was pared by 1 base and J by 4 bases, with 5 bases of the junction left unmatched. The CDR3 DNA reads as TGTGCCAGCAGCTTAGGGCAGGGGGCCGTCTATGGCTACACCTTC. Amino acids: CASSLGQGAVYGYTF.

This clonotype has ten or more counts. The CDR3 DNA is TGTGCCAGCAGTTTCAGGCAGGGTGGGTACGAGCAGTACTTC. It yields the protein CASSFRQGGYEQYF. The V and J genes are TRBV28 and TRBJ2-7; D possibly corresponds to TRBD1 (5 bases). With 3 bases removed from V and 4 bases from J, the gap between germline ends came to 13 bases. This CDR3 contains 14 residues. Germline CDR1 reads MDHEN; CDR2 reads SYDVKM.

This clonotype was counted ten times or more. V usage is TRBV28 and J usage is TRBJ2-5; D might be TRBD1 or TRBD2, each matching 5 bases. The CDR3 has 14 amino acids. The germline gives CDR1 MDHEN, CDR2 SYDVKM. V was pared by 11 bases and J by 5 bases, with 21 bases between. As DNA, the CDR3 is TGTGCCGGGACCAGCCCCCGAAGGAGTGAGACCCAGTACTTC. Translation gives CAGTSPRRSETQYF.

J is TRBJ1-1 and V is TRBV6-6, with a weak D call TRBD1 (5 bases). Germline CDR1 MNHNY, CDR2 SVGAGI (reference sequence). The CDR3 runs 15 residues. Between the trimmed V and J ends, which lost 0 bases and 8 bases, there was a span of 16 bases. CDR3 sequence: CASSYSSLSRGEAFF. CDR3 DNA sequence: TGTGCCAGCAGTTACTCATCTCTCTCCCGGGGGGAAGCTTTCTTT.

This clonotype was seen a few times. The chain carries TRBV4-3 and TRBJ2-3; TRBD2 matches at 12 bases. This CDR3 spans 20 amino acids. Trimming at V came to 3 bases and at J to 2 bases, leaving 15 bases not matched to a gene. Germline CDR1 LGHNA, CDR2 YSLEER. Here the CDR3 reads CASSHTGQGTSGRLTDTQYF. In DNA form, the CDR3 reads TGCGCCAGCAGCCACACGGGACAGGGTACTAGCGGGAGGCTCACAGATACGCAGTATTTT.

This clonotype was detected a few times. V gene TRBV7-9 combines with J gene TRBJ2-7, with no clear D. Germline loops: CDR1 SEHNR, CDR2 FQNEAQ (reference sequence). The ends were cut back, 3 bases at V and 1 base at J, with 10 bases in the middle. The CDR3 runs to 14 residues. The DNA of the CDR3 is TGTGCCAGCAGCTTGAACAGCGAATCCTACGAGCAGTACTTC. It yields the protein CASSLNSESYEQYF.

Many counts were recorded for this clonotype. The chain links TRBV28 to TRBJ2-1; 7 nucleotides align to TRBD1. V lost 3 bases to trimming and J lost 6 bases; unmatched junction nucleotides: 8. This CDR3 contains 15 residues. From germline, CDR1 is MDHEN and CDR2 SYDVKM. DNA for the CDR3: TGTGCCAGCAGTTTTTCGAGGGGGCCTTCCAATGAGCAGTTCTTC. It translates to CASSFSRGPSNEQFF.

The table lists this clonotype with many counts. The CDR3 is CSVEDWGQPYGYTF. CDR3 DNA sequence: TGCAGCGTTGAAGATTGGGGACAGCCCTATGGCTACACCTTC. The chain uses TRBV29-1 and TRBJ1-2, with 7 nucleotides matching TRBD1. Germline CDR1 SQVTM, CDR2 ANQGSEA. V lost 0 bases, J lost 4 bases, and 5 bases stayed unmatched. This CDR3 region has 14 residues. Looking up the rest from reference TRBV29-1 and TRBJ1-2 gives the full variable domain: SAVISQKPSRDICQRGTSLTIQCQVDSQVTMMFWYRQQPGQSLTLIATANQGSEATYESGFVIDKFPISRPNLTFSTLTVSNMSPEDSSIYLCSVEDWGQPYGYTFGSGTRLTVV.

This clonotype has just a few counts. This chain uses TRBV28 with TRBJ1-1; D gene uncertain. In germline, CDR1 is MDHEN, CDR2 SYDVKM. The germline V and J ends were trimmed by 6 bases and 4 bases, with 18 bases remaining between them. The CDR3 contains 15 residues. The CDR3 DNA reads as TGTGCCAGCAGCCGACGTTCGGGGTCTCTCACTGAAGCTTTCTTT. Protein: CASSRRSGSLTEAFF.

This clonotype was seen at least ten times. The chain combines TRBV7-2 with TRBJ2-2; 14 bases map to TRBD2. The CDR3 spans 17 residues. Germline CDR1 is SGHTA and CDR2 is FQGNSA. V shed 5 bases, J shed 6 bases, and the junction held 8 bases outside the gene matches. For the CDR3, the DNA is TGTGCCAGCAGCCCGAGGACTAGCGGGGGGAGGGCCGGGGAGCTGTTTTTT. It codes for CASSPRTSGGRAGELFF. The complete variable domain, with remaining parts taken from reference TRBV7-2 and TRBJ2-2, reads GAGVSQSPSNKVTEKGKDVELRCDPISGHTALYWYRQSLGQGLEFLIYFQGNSAPDKSGLPSDRFSAERTGGSVSTLTIQRTQQEDSAVYLCASSPRTSGGRAGELFFGEGSRLTVL.

This clonotype was seen only a few times. The CDR3 protein is CAAAQGAGEKLFF. In DNA form, the CDR3 reads TGTGCCGCAGCACAGGGGGCTGGTGAAAAACTGTTTTTT. This sequence joins TRBV19 and TRBJ1-4; 9 nucleotides align to TRBD1. This CDR3 region has 13 residues. Germline V gene lookup returns CDR1 LNHDA and CDR2 SQIVND (reference sequence). V dropped 11 bases and J dropped 7; count of bases not matched to a gene: 8.

The chain carries TRBV12-3 or TRBV12-4 and TRBJ1-1, with D possibly being TRBD1 (6 bases). The V end was cut by 5 bases, the J end by 5 bases, with 18 bases between. The CDR3 has 15 amino acids. The CDR3 sequence is CASSSNRVLGTEAFF. For the CDR3, the DNA is TGTGCCAGCAGTAGTAACAGGGTGCTTGGTACTGAAGCTTTCTTT.

This clonotype appeared many times. The V gene is TRBV28, the J gene TRBJ2-7; TRBD2 agrees at 9 bases. The CDR3 length is 15 residues. J was trimmed by 2 bases and V by 6 bases; bases with no gene match: 8. Germline assignment: CDR1 MDHEN and CDR2 SYDVKM. In nucleotides, the CDR3 is TGTGCCAGCAGCGACCCTAGCGGGACTCCCTACGAGCAGTACTTC. Residues: CASSDPSGTPYEQYF.

This clonotype was counted many times. The chain combines TRBV28 with TRBJ1-2; 8 nucleotides match TRBD1. Trimming cost V 6 bases and J 5 bases; bases outside gene matches: 5. The CDR3 length is 13 residues. Per the germline V gene, CDR1 is MDHEN and CDR2 is SYDVKM. The CDR3 sequence: CASSQRQGYGYTF. The CDR3 bases are TGTGCCAGCAGCCAAAGACAGGGGTATGGCTACACCTTC.

The CDR3 DNA sequence: TGTGCCAGCAGCGATAGTCGTGAACAGCCTATAATGGGCTACACCTTC. This sequence encodes CASSDSREQPIMGYTF. The V gene is TRBV25-1, the J gene TRBJ1-2, with D hard to call. V lost 6 bases, J lost 8 bases, and 25 bases lay in between. CDR3 size: 16 residues. The V gene's germline CDR1 is MGHDK and CDR2 SYGVNS.

The chain has TRBV20-1 and TRBJ2-7; D is unclear. This CDR3 spans 14 amino acids. Germline CDR1 reads DFQATT; CDR2 reads SNEGSKA (reference sequence). V lost 0 bases, J lost 2 bases, and 11 bases lay in between. CDR3 region: CSARDLKQPYEQYF. The CDR3, as DNA: TGCAGTGCTAGAGACCTAAAACAACCCTACGAGCAGTACTTC.

Turning to this clonotype: A read error may explain this, as a much larger clone is one base away. This chain joins TRBV3-1 and TRBJ1-1; a possible D gene is TRBD1 (5 bases). The CDR3 is made up of 15 amino acids. Germline V gives CDR1 LGHDT, CDR2 YNNKEL (reference sequence). The CDR3 region has the DNA TGTGCCAGCAGCCAAGAATTTAGGGCGGACACTGAAGTTTTCTTT. The encoded protein is CASSQEFRADTEVFF.

With respect to this clonotype: A read error may explain this, as a much larger clone is one base away. This chain connects TRBV6-1 to TRBJ2-1; 12 bases map to TRBD2. The CDR3 contains 17 residues. Per germline, CDR1 MNHNS and CDR2 SASEGT. CDR3 sequence: CASSTSGGSSSYNEQSF. CDR3 in DNA: TGTGCCAGCAGTACTAGCGGGGGGTCTAGCTCCTACAATGAGCAGTCCTTC.

This clonotype showed up just a few times. V gene TRBV9 combines with J gene TRBJ2-2, with a weak D call TRBD1 (5 bases). V gave up 0 bases and J gave up 2 bases, with 11 bases separating them. The CDR3 sequence is 16 residues long. Per germline, CDR1 SGDLS and CDR2 YYNGEE. The CDR3, as DNA: TGTGCCAGCAGCGTAGGAGTAAGGGGTAACACCGGGGAGCTGTTTTTT. Translated, it gives CASSVGVRGNTGELFF.

This chain uses TRBV19 with TRBJ2-3; 7 nucleotides align to TRBD1. From germline, CDR1 is LNHDA and CDR2 SQIVND (reference sequence). J was trimmed by 1 base and V by 6 bases; bases with no gene match: 7. This CDR3 comprises 15 residues. CDR3 DNA sequence: TGTGCCAGTAGCGAAAAAGGGACAGGCACAGATACGCAGTATTTT. Amino acid sequence: CASSEKGTGTDTQYF. Filled out from reference TRBV19 and TRBJ2-3, the complete variable domain reads DGGITQSPKYLFRKEGQNVTLSCEQNLNHDAMYWYRQDPGQGLRLIYYSQIVNDFQKGDIAEGYSVSREKKESFPLTVTSAQKNPTAFYLCASSEKGTGTDTQYFGPGTRLTVL.

This clonotype was observed many times. The J gene is TRBJ1-1, the V gene TRBV5-6, with D uncertain. The V and J ends lost 6 bases and 6 bases respectively, with 12 bases between them. This CDR3 comprises 12 residues. Germline CDR1 is SGHDT and CDR2 is YYEEEE. The CDR3: CASTTYGAEAFF. The CDR3 nucleotides are TGTGCCAGCACCACTTATGGGGCTGAAGCTTTCTTT.

About this clonotype: It may be a read error: a sequence one base away is much more abundant. The V call is TRBV24-1, the J call TRBJ2-1; 9 bases are shared with TRBD1. CDR3 length equals 16 residues. Germline loops: CDR1 KGHDR, CDR2 SFDVKD. The CDR3 DNA sequence: TGTGCCACCGGTGATCCGGGACAGGGTTCCTACAATGAGCAGTTCTTC. Translated: CATGDPGQGSYNEQFF.

This clonotype was observed many times. The chain combines TRBV5-1 with TRBJ2-3; no reliable D call. The CDR3 is 15 amino acids. Germline V gives CDR1 SGHRS, CDR2 YFSETQ. Trimming stripped 0 bases from V and 5 bases from J, with 13 bases between. The CDR3 DNA is TGCGCCAGCAGCTTGGGGTTCAGGATTGGAGATACGCAGTATTTT. It is translated as CASSLGFRIGDTQYF.

This chain uses TRBV7-9 with TRBJ2-2, with TRBD2 matching over 13 bases. Germline CDR1 SEHNR, CDR2 FQNEAQ (reference sequence). The CDR3 contains 16 residues. Trimming cost V 5 bases and J 4 bases; bases outside gene matches: 4. DNA for the CDR3: TGTGCCAGCAGCCCGACTAGCGGGGGGTCCACCGGGGAGCTGTTTTTT. It yields the protein CASSPTSGGSTGELFF.

The gene calls are TRBV20-1 and TRBJ1-2; no firm D call. Per the germline V gene, CDR1 is DFQATT and CDR2 is SNEGSKA (reference sequence). Trimming pared 0 bases from V and 6 bases from J, leaving 8 bases between. The CDR3 contains 12 residues. The CDR3 is CSARDYRDGYTF. DNA for the CDR3: TGCAGTGCTAGAGATTACCGGGATGGCTACACCTTC.